The clone carrying this T cell receptor (beta chain) has more than one count but fewer than ten. This entry is derived from a study of neurological immune-mediated disorders. V dropped 6 bases and J dropped 7 bases, with 19 bases sitting between them. The germline V gene has CDR1 LNHNV and CDR2 YYDKDF (reference sequence). CDR3 size: 16 residues. TCRdb itself ran the 5' RACE reads through MiXCR, one entry per CDR3 protein. In the table there are about 90,000 distinct CDR3 sequences, approximately 13% of which are singletons. Documented time point: longitudinal time-point 2. The V gene is TRBV15, the J gene TRBJ1-6; a possible D gene is TRBD1 (5 bases). The sequencing sample was made of PBMCs. This clonotype was sampled from a female donor with HTLV-1-associated myelopathy (HAM/TSP). CDR3 in DNA: TGTGCCACCAGACACGCTGGGACTCCGGCCAATTCACCCCTCCACTTT. Protein sequence: CATRHAGTPANSPLHF.